Listed below are T cell receptor beta chains from one sample, sequenced in a study of CD8+ T cells in alopecia areata. Here immunoSEQ multiplex PCR was the method, and the copy in TCRdb shows in-frame clones only, minus some. Of roughly 20,000 clones listed, more than 60% are singletons. The sequenced sample was CD4+ Tregs sorted from blood. The source is a human donor with alopecia areata. Both conserved end residues are part of each CDR3. The D gene is left open where the match is weak. Size tells how often a clone was seen (once, few, many) or the class of an expanded clone, and some rows leave it out.

j_call clone_size v_call d_call cdr3_nt cdr3_aa
TRBJ2-2 NA TRBV15 NA TGTGCCACCAGCACATGGGACAACGCGAACACCGGGGAGCTGTTTTTT CATSTWDNANTGELFF
TRBJ2-3 NA TRBV19 TRBD2 TGTGCCAGTAGTATACAAGCGGGGAGCACAGATACGCAGTATTTT CASSIQAGSTDTQYF
TRBJ2-1 NA TRBV2 NA TGTGCCAGCAGTGAACCCCTAGGAGTCATTCGTGAGCAGTTCTTC CASSEPLGVIREQFF
TRBJ2-3 NA TRBV5-1 NA TGCGCCAGCAGCTCGACAAGGACAACCACAGATACGCAGTATTTT CASSSTRTTTDTQYF
TRBJ2-1 NA TRBV4-3 NA TGCGCCAGCAGCCAAGACTGGGGTGCGCAGTTCTTC CASSQDWGAQFF
TRBJ1-5 NA TRBV30 NA TGTGCCTGGAGTGTACCCGGGGGTCGAAATCAGCCCCAGCATTTT CAWSVPGGRNQPQHF
TRBJ1-2 NA TRBV2 TRBD1 TGTGCCAGCAGTTTAGGACAGGGACTCTATGGCTACACCTTC CASSLGQGLYGYTF
TRBJ2-7 NA TRBV21-1 NA TGTGCCAGCAGCAGAGCCACCGGGACTAGCGGTTATACCTACGAGCAGTACTTC CASSRATGTSGYTYEQYF
TRBJ2-3 NA TRBV4-3 TRBD1 TGCGCCAGCAGTCCGGGACAGGGTTGGGATACGCAGTATTTT CASSPGQGWDTQYF
TRBJ2-5 NA TRBV6-6 NA TGTGCCAGCAGTCCAGATGTGACCCAGTACTTC CASSPDVTQYF
TRBJ2-1 NA TRBV29-1 NA TGCAGCGTTCGTGGCCCGGAGCAGTTCTTC CSVRGPEQFF
TRBJ1-1 NA TRBV6-5 NA TGTGCCAGCAGTTACGGGGCGATGGACACTGAAGCTTTCTTT CASSYGAMDTEAFF
TRBJ2-2 NA TRBV5-1 NA TGCGCCAGCAGCGGACGACTAGACACCTTGCGTTGGACCGGGGAGCTGTTTTTT CASSGRLDTLRWTGELFF
TRBJ1-5 few TRBV6-5 NA TGTGCCAGCAGTGACTCAGGGTCGCATCAGCCCCAGCATTTT CASSDSGSHQPQHF
TRBJ2-7 NA TRBV5-1 TRBD1 TGCGCCAGCAGCTTCGGACAGGGGGCTACCTCCTACTACGAGCAGTACTTC CASSFGQGATSYYEQYF
TRBJ2-3 NA TRBV5-1 NA TGCGCCAGCAGCTTGGAGGGGCCTACTAGCACAGATACGCAGTATTTT CASSLEGPTSTDTQYF
TRBJ2-7 NA TRBV10-3 TRBD1 TGTGCCATCCAACTGACAGGGGATTCCTACGAGCAGTACTTC CAIQLTGDSYEQYF
TRBJ2-1 NA TRBV11-3 TRBD2 TGTGCCAGCAGCCCGACCCTGACTAGCGGGGTGACCCTCACCTACAATGAGCAGTTCTTC CASSPTLTSGVTLTYNEQFF
TRBJ1-2 NA TRBV2 NA TGTGCCAGCAGTGTATCCGACTATGGCTACACCTTC CASSVSDYGYTF
TRBJ2-5 few TRBV5-4 NA TGTGCCAGCAGCTTTGCACTAGGGCAAGAGACCCAGTACTTC CASSFALGQETQYF
TRBJ2-1 NA TRBV4-1 NA TGCGCCAGCAGCCAAGATAGGGGGGACTCCTCCGTGGAAGAGCAGTTCTTC CASSQDRGDSSVEEQFF
TRBJ1-5 NA TRBV21-1 NA TGTGCCAGCAGCAATGGGGGGGACGAGGATCAGCCCCAGCATTTT CASSNGGDEDQPQHF
TRBJ1-4 NA TRBV27 TRBD1 TGTGCCAGCAGTTTATGGACAGGATCTAATGAAAAACTGTTTTTT CASSLWTGSNEKLFF
TRBJ2-3 NA TRBV11-2 NA TGTGCCAGCAGGATCATAACTAGCACAGATACGCAGTATTTT CASRIITSTDTQYF
TRBJ2-7 once TRBV19 NA TGTGCCACCCAACCGGGACCCGGCGGCGGTTCCTACGAGCAGTACTTC CATQPGPGGGSYEQYF
TRBJ1-5 NA TRBV5-4 NA TGTGCCAGCAGCTTGGGAGGGGGGAGAGGTCAGCCCCAGCATTTT CASSLGGGRGQPQHF
TRBJ2-1 NA TRBV5-1 NA TGCGCCAGCCGTTCCGGGTCCATTTACAATGAGCAGTTCTTC CASRSGSIYNEQFF
TRBJ2-3 few TRBV5-1 TRBD2 TGCGCCAGCAGCTTGGGACTAGCCGGCACAGATACGCAGTATTTT CASSLGLAGTDTQYF
TRBJ2-7 NA TRBV18 TRBD1 TGTGCCAGCTCACCGGGGACAGGGTCCTACGAGCAGTACTTC CASSPGTGSYEQYF
TRBJ2-1 NA TRBV19 NA TGTGCCAGTAGGTCCATCTACAATGAGCAGTTCTTC CASRSIYNEQFF
TRBJ2-7 NA TRBV21-1 NA TGTGCCAGCAGCACCCTCGGTCCCACAAGAATTTACGAGCAGTACTTC CASSTLGPTRIYEQYF
TRBJ2-2 NA TRBV5-1 NA TGCGCCAGCAGGAAAGCCCAGTTGAAGACCGGGGAGCTGTTTTTT CASRKAQLKTGELFF
TRBJ2-5 NA TRBV7-2 TRBD1 TGTGCCAGCAGGCCTAGGGCGGACAGGCGATCGGAGACCCAGTACTTC CASRPRADRRSETQYF
TRBJ1-2 NA TRBV5-1 TRBD1 TGCGCCAGCAGCCCAGAGGGGGCCCGTGGCTACACCTTC CASSPEGARGYTF
TRBJ1-2 NA TRBV28 NA TGTGCCAGCCGTACAGGAGGCCAATATGGCTACACCTTC CASRTGGQYGYTF
TRBJ2-3 NA TRBV6-1 NA TGTGCCAGCACATATGACAGGACCAGCACAGATACGCAGTATTTT CASTYDRTSTDTQYF
TRBJ2-2 few TRBV25-1 TRBD1 TGTGCTACACAGGGGTACCCCGGGGAGCTGTTTTTT CATQGYPGELFF